These 9 T cell receptor beta chains originate from one sample sequenced in a study of Tregs in tolerant kidney transplant recipients. Mixed chimerism was transient after nonmyeloablative marrow transplants from related graft donors. The assay was immunoSEQ multiplex PCR, and TCRdb's table has in-frame clones only and misses some. The sample holds roughly 64,000 clones, around 87% seen once. The source was CD4+ T cells from blood (PBMCs), collected 6 months after the transplant. The receptors here all came from a human patient who received a combined kidney and bone marrow transplant. T cells may partly derive from the graft donor.

The chain is built from TRBV27 and TRBJ1-1; 7 nucleotides align to TRBD1. This CDR3 is 15 amino acids long. After removal of 5 bases from V and 1 base from J, the junction contained 7 bases not matched to a gene. The germline V gene encodes CDR1 MNHEY and CDR2 SMNVEV (reference sequence). The CDR3 sequence: CASSPRQGTNTEAFF. The DNA of the CDR3 is TGTGCCAGCAGTCCGCGACAGGGTACGAACACTGAAGCTTTCTTT.

The gene calls are TRBV7-6 and TRBJ2-5, with a tentative D call TRBD1 (5 bases). The germline CDR1 and CDR2 sequences are SGHVS and FNYEAQ. V lost 5 bases and J 8 bases, leaving 15 bases between the germline ends. This CDR3 has 13 residues. CDR3 DNA sequence: TGTGCCAGCAGCCCCGGGTCACAGGACACCCAGTACTTC. It encodes CASSPGSQDTQYF.

About this clone itself: The sample carries other DNA sequences with the same CDR3. The chain joins TRBV9 to TRBJ1-6; possible D gene TRBD1, 6 bases. CDR3 size: 13 residues. Trimming pared 9 bases from V and 3 bases from J, leaving 10 bases between. Germline loops: CDR1 SGDLS, CDR2 YYNGEE. This chain's CDR3 is CATGEHYNSPLHF. CDR3 DNA: TGTGCCACAGGGGAACACTATAATTCACCCCTCCACTTT.

The chain combines TRBV4-2 with TRBJ2-1; 8 bases fit TRBD1. The V gene end was trimmed by 1 base and the J gene end by 5 bases; junction bases not matched to a gene: 4. The CDR3 consists of 15 residues. Germline V gene data show CDR1 as LGHNA and CDR2 as YNFKEQ. The CDR3 reads CASSQGQGTDNEQFF. The CDR3 coding sequence is TGTGCCAGCAGCCAAGGACAGGGGACCGACAATGAGCAGTTCTTC.

The J gene is TRBJ2-7, the V gene TRBV29-1; possible D gene TRBD2, 5 bases. V gave up 1 base and J gave up 3 bases, with 16 bases separating them. The V gene's germline CDR1 is SQVTM and CDR2 ANQGSEA. The length of the CDR3 is 15 residues. The chain's CDR3 is CSVEGDWHRGYEQYF. The CDR3 nucleotides are TGCAGCGTTGAAGGAGATTGGCACCGGGGCTACGAGCAGTACTTC.

The chain is built from TRBV11-3 and TRBJ2-1; 8 bases are shared with TRBD2. The ends lost 4 bases at V and 0 bases at J; junction bases unmatched: 8. The germline CDR1 and CDR2 sequences are SGHNT and YENEEA. CDR3 length equals 17 residues. The CDR3 region has the DNA TGTGCCAGCAGCTCAGGGACTAGTCCAATCTCCTACAATGAGCAGTTCTTC. Amino acid sequence: CASSSGTSPISYNEQFF.

The chain joins TRBV7-2 to TRBJ2-7, with TRBD2 identical over 7 bases. Germline lookup yields CDR1 SGHTA and CDR2 FQGNSA. The V segment lost 1 base and the J segment 7 bases; nucleotides outside the gene matches: 4. CDR3 length equals 13 residues. This CDR3 reads CASSLGREREQYF. The CDR3 nucleotides read TGTGCCAGCAGCTTAGGGCGGGAGAGAGAGCAGTACTTC.

This chain connects TRBV7-2 to TRBJ2-4; 11 bases are a match to TRBD2. Germline V gives CDR1 SGHTA, CDR2 FQGNSA. The CDR3 loop spans 13 amino acids. The V and J ends lost 1 base and 10 bases, in that order; junction bases with no gene match: 0. The CDR3 DNA follows: TGTGCCAGCAGCTTAGGGACTAGCGGGATTCAGTACTTC. This codes for CASSLGTSGIQYF.

The chain links TRBV12-5 to TRBJ2-4; 13 positions match TRBD2. In germline, CDR1 is LGHNT, CDR2 FRNRAP. V lost 5 bases to trimming and J lost 4 bases; unmatched junction nucleotides: 5. The CDR3 runs to 16 residues. The DNA of the CDR3 is TGTGCTAGTGGTATCGGGACTAGCGGGATTAAAAACATTCAGTACTTC. This sequence encodes CASGIGTSGIKNIQYF.